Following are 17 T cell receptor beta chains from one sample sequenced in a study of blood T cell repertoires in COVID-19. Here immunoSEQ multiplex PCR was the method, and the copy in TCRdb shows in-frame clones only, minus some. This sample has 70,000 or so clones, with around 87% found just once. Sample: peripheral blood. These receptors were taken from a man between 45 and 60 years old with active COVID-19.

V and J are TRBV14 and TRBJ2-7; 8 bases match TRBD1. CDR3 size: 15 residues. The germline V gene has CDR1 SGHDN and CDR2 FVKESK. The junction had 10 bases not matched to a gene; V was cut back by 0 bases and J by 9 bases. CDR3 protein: CASSQDLGTGTRQYF. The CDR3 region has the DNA TGTGCCAGCAGCCAAGACTTAGGGACAGGTACGAGGCAGTACTTC.

The CDR3 protein is CASSEKGDGNTIYF. CDR3 bases: TGTGCCAGCAGTGAAAAGGGGGATGGAAACACCATATATTTT. The chain couples TRBV6-4 to TRBJ1-3, with D possibly being TRBD1 (6 bases). The V and J ends lost 3 bases and 3 bases respectively, with 9 bases between them. Looked up from germline, CDR1 is MRHNA and CDR2 is SNTAGT. The CDR3 covers 14 residues.

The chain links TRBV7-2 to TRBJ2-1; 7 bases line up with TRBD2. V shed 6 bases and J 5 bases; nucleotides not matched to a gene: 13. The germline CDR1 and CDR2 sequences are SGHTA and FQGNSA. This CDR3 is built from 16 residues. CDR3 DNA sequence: TGTGCCAGCAGACAAAGTCGGGCAGCGGGGCACAATGAGCAGTTCTTC. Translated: CASRQSRAAGHNEQFF.

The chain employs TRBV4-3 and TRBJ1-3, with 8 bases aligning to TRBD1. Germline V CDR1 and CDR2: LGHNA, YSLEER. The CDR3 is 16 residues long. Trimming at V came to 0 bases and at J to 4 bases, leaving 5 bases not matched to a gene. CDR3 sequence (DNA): TGCGCCAGCAGCCAAGATTCCAGGGGGCACGGAAACACCATATATTTT. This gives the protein CASSQDSRGHGNTIYF.

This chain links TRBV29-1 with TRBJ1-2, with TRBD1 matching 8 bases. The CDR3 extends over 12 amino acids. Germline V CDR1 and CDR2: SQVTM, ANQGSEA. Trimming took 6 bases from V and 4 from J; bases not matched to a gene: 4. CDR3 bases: TGCAGCGTCGGACAGGGTTCCTATGGCTACACCTTC. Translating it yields CSVGQGSYGYTF.

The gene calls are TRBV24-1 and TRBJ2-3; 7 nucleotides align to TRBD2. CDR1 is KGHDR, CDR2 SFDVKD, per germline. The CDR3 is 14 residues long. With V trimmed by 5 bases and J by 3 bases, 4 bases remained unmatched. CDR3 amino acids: CATSGGLSTDTQYF. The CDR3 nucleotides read TGTGCCACCAGTGGGGGACTATCGACAGATACGCAGTATTTT.

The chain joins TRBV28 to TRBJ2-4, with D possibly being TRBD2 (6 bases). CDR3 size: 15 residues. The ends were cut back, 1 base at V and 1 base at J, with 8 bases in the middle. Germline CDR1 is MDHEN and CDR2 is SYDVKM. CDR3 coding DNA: TGTGCCAGCAGTTTATCGGACTACGCCAAAAACATTCAGTACTTC. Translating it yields CASSLSDYAKNIQYF. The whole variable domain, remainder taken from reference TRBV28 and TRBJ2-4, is DVKVTQSSRYLVKRTGEKVFLECVQDMDHENMFWYRQDPGLGLRLIYFSYDVKMKEKGDIPEGYSVSREKKERFSLILESASTNQTSMYLCASSLSDYAKNIQYFGAGTRLSVL.

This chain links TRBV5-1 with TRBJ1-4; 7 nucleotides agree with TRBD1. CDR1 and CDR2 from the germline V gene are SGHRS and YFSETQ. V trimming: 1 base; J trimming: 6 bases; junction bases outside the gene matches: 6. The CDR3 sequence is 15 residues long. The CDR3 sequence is CASSLNRGPYEKLFF. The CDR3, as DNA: TGCGCCAGCAGCTTGAACAGGGGACCCTATGAAAAACTGTTTTTT.

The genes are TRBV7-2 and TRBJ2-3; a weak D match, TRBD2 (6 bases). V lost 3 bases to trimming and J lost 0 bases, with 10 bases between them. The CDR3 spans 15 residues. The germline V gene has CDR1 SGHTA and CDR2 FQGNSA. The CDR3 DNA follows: TGTGCCAGCAGCTTGGGGCGGGGTAGCACAGATACGCAGTATTTT. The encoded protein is CASSLGRGSTDTQYF.

This CDR3 reads CASSQGIGLAGSGELFF. Written as DNA, the CDR3 is TGTGCCAGCAGCCAGGGAATAGGACTAGCGGGATCCGGGGAGCTGTTTTTT. V is TRBV3-1 (or the pseudogene TRBV3-2) and J is TRBJ2-2; 12 nucleotides agree with TRBD2. The V gene's germline CDR1 is LGHDT and CDR2 YNNKEL (reference sequence). Germline trimming cut 3 bases from V and 6 bases from J; bases unmatched to any gene: 8. The CDR3 consists of 17 residues.

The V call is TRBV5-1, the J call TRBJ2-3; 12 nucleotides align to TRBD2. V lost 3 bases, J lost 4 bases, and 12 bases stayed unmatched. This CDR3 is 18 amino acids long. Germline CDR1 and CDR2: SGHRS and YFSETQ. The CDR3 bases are TGCGCCAGCAGCTCCCCGACTAGCGGGAGCTGGGCCGCAGATACGCAGTATTTT. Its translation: CASSSPTSGSWAADTQYF.

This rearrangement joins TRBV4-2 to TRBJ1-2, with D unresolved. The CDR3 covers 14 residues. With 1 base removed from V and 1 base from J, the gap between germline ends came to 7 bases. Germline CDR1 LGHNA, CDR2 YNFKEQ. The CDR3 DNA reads TGTGCCAGCAGCCAAGGTCGGGTTAACTATGGCTACACCTTC. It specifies CASSQGRVNYGYTF.

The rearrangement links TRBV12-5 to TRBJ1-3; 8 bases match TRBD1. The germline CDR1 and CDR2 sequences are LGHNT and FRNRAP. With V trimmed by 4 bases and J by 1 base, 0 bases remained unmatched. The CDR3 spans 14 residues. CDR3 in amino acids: CASGWTGSGNTIYF. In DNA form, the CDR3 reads TGTGCTAGTGGTTGGACAGGGTCTGGAAACACCATATATTTT.

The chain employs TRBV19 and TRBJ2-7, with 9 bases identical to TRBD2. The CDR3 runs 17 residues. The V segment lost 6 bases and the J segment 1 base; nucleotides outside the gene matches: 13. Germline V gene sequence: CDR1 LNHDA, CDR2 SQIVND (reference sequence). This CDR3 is CASSFVVAGEKSYEQYF. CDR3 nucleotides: TGTGCCAGTAGCTTCGTGGTAGCGGGAGAAAAGTCCTACGAGCAGTACTTC.

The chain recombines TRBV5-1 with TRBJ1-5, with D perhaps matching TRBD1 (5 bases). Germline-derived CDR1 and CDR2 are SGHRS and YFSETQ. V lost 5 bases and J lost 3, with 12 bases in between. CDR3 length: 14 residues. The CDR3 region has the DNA TGCGCCAGCAGTCTCACAGGAAACAATCAGCCCCAGCATTTT. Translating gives CASSLTGNNQPQHF.

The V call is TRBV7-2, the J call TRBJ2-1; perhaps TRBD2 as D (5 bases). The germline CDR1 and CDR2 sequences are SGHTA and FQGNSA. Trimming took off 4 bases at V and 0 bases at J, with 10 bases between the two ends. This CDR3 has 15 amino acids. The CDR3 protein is CASSYRRGSYNEQFF. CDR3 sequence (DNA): TGTGCCAGCAGCTACCGACGGGGCTCCTACAATGAGCAGTTCTTC.

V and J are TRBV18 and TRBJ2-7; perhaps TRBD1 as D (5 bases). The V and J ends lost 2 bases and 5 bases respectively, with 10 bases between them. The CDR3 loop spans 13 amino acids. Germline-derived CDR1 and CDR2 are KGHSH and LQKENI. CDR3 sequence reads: CASSPYQGNEQYF. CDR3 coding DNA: TGTGCCAGCTCACCATATCAGGGTAACGAGCAGTACTTC. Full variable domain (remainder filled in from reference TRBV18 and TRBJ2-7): NAGVMQNPRHLVRRRGQEARLRCSPMKGHSHVYWYRQLPEEGLKFMVYLQKENIIDESGMPKERFSAEFPKEGPSILRIQQVVRGDSAAYFCASSPYQGNEQYFGPGTRLTVT.